Listed below are T cell receptor beta chains from one sample, sequenced in a study of CXCR3-negative and CXCR3-positive naive CD8 T cells. TCRdb reprocessed the 5' RACE reads and keeps a single row for each CDR3 protein, giving no DNA. In all, the sample yields some 130,000 distinct CDR3 sequences. The specimen was naive CXCR3- CD8+ T cells from blood. The receptor set was obtained from a human donor in good health. Some clones in this sample may be carry-over from other donors' samples. CDR3s include the opening cysteine and the closing phenylalanine or tryptophan.

J,V,CDR3
TRBJ2-5,TRBV28,CASSLRGLGQETQYF
TRBJ2-7,TRBV5-1,CASSFEGYEQYF
TRBJ2-5,TRBV2,CAGSHLGEAETQYF
TRBJ2-7,TRBV19,CASSMNRGYYEQYF
TRBJ1-2,TRBV4-2,CASSEGSKAHGYTF
TRBJ2-7,TRBV5-1,CASASTSSYEQYF
TRBJ2-4,TRBV25-1,CASSDSNIQYF
TRBJ2-3,TRBV7-9,CASSSNQLSGGRTDTQYF
TRBJ2-7,TRBV7-9,CASSLAQGEQYF
TRBJ2-7,TRBV30,CAWRIGTGGTYEQYF
TRBJ2-7,TRBV20-1,CSAQPLSGDYSYEQYF
TRBJ2-1,TRBV23-1,CASSQSGLDDEQFF
TRBJ2-5,TRBV6-4,CASISLVRHKETQYF
TRBJ2-7,TRBV3-1,CASSRTNEQYF
TRBJ2-1,TRBV7-6,CASSPGLAEQFF
TRBJ2-1,TRBV12-3/TRBV12-4,CASSSDVKIANNEQFF
TRBJ2-7,TRBV7-9,CASSLVLAGYEQYF
TRBJ1-1,TRBV15,CATNLRTGLETEAFF
TRBJ2-2,TRBV24-1,CATSARRGADTGELFF
TRBJ2-5,TRBV6-6,CASSSLARAGETQYF
TRBJ2-1,TRBV5-6,CASSLDLALGNEQFF
TRBJ1-6,TRBV11-2,CASSLLPRTDSPLHF
TRBJ1-1,TRBV4-1,CASSQVRGDTEAFF
TRBJ1-1,TRBV6-6,CASSYGAAEAFF
TRBJ1-5,TRBV15,CATSRDSGDRVFWDQPQHF
TRBJ2-7,TRBV25-1,CASSEYGQPYF
TRBJ2-1,TRBV5-4,CASTPGGLAGYNEQFF
TRBJ2-7,TRBV15,CATSDMTSYEQYF
TRBJ2-3,TRBV12-3/TRBV12-4,CASSFRGSTDTQYF
TRBJ1-1,TRBV14,CASSPGGRTEAFF
TRBJ2-2,TRBV28,CASSLRFEELFF
TRBJ2-7,TRBV7-2,CASSLNPGFYEQYF
TRBJ2-1,TRBV2,CASPPVAGGPPISGNEQFF
TRBJ2-7,TRBV29-1,CSVTPRNSYEQYF
TRBJ1-5,TRBV6-2/TRBV6-3,CASSYLQGAYQPQHF
TRBJ2-1,TRBV7-8,CASSLLLAGGYNEQFF
TRBJ2-7,TRBV5-6,CASRYSSGRNYEQYF
TRBJ1-5,TRBV21-1,CASNVGQARSPNQPQHF
TRBJ2-7,TRBV21-1,CASSLEIAGFDLGYEQYF
TRBJ2-3,TRBV7-8,CASSLVTEVRAGITDTQYF
TRBJ1-1,TRBV5-1,CASSLYVNTEAFF
TRBJ2-3,TRBV28,CASSGSRAGDGDTQYF
TRBJ2-7,TRBV7-9,CASRPRDRDGEQYF
TRBJ2-3,TRBV7-9,CASSSVLTDTQYF
TRBJ2-5,TRBV28,CASSLTGGQETQYF
TRBJ2-3,TRBV7-9,CASLTKVGQGSDTQYF
TRBJ2-1,TRBV6-4,CASIRTRYNEQFF
TRBJ2-1,TRBV7-9,CASSLGPAGEENEQFF
TRBJ2-3,TRBV4-3,CASSQEWRVGPSTDMQYF
TRBJ2-2,TRBV7-9,CASSLSSGSASGELFF
TRBJ2-7,TRBV29-1,CSVTGAISSYEQYF
TRBJ2-5,TRBV29-1,CSASGTGGGETQYF
TRBJ2-1,TRBV29-1,CSVVSRFDRVQFF
TRBJ1-5,TRBV12-3/TRBV12-4,CASSSVGSNQPQHF
TRBJ2-7,TRBV29-1,CSVDRGRGEQYF
TRBJ2-7,TRBV6-5,CASSYSWDRGSYEQYF
TRBJ2-7,TRBV27,CASSLLAGGPGEQYF
TRBJ2-5,TRBV12-3/TRBV12-4,CASSLKSMPETQYF